A single sample gave rise to the 9 T cell receptor beta chains below, sequenced in a study of blood T cell repertoires in COVID-19. This table comes from immunoSEQ multiplex PCR, and its TCRdb copy is limited to in-frame clones, with some not included. The data hold 150,000 to 200,000 clones, with around 78% observed a single time. What was sequenced was peripheral blood. These receptors were taken from a woman of 80 years or more with active or convalescent COVID-19.

The chain uses TRBV7-9 and TRBJ1-1; TRBD1 aligns across 7 bases. Trimming removed 3 bases from V and 4 bases from J; junction bases left unmatched: 5. CDR3 length equals 14 residues. The germline V gene has CDR1 SEHNR and CDR2 FQNEAQ (reference sequence). CDR3 residues: CASSFWDSPTEAFF. The DNA for the CDR3 is TGTGCCAGCAGCTTCTGGGACAGCCCCACTGAAGCTTTCTTT. Together with reference TRBV7-9 and TRBJ1-1, the CDR3 gives the full variable domain: DTGVSQNPRHKITKRGQNVTFRCDPISEHNRLYWYRQTLGQGPEFLTYFQNEAQLEKSRLLSDRFSAERPKGSFSTLEIQRTEQGDSAMYLCASSFWDSPTEAFFGQGTRLTVV.

V and J are TRBV5-1 and TRBJ1-2, with TRBD1 identical over 9 bases. CDR3 length equals 16 residues. The germline gives CDR1 SGHRS, CDR2 YFSETQ. V lost 4 bases to trimming and J lost 4 bases; unmatched junction nucleotides: 11. This CDR3 reads CASSPLTGGIVYGYTF. In DNA form, the CDR3 reads TGCGCCAGCAGCCCATTAACAGGGGGCATCGTCTATGGCTACACCTTC.

The chain carries TRBV21-1 and TRBJ1-6; the table's TRBD1 call for D was not verified on the DNA. TRBV21-1 is a pseudogene segment. This CDR3 spans 15 amino acids. The CDR3 sequence: CASSRSSSYNSPLHF. CDR3 bases: TGTGCCAGCAGCAGATCCAGCTCCTATAATTCACCCCTCCACTTT.

The rearrangement uses TRBV5-1 and TRBJ2-3; the match to TRBD2 covers 8 bases. Germline CDR1 SGHRS, CDR2 YFSETQ. J lost 0 bases, V lost 4 bases, and 7 bases had no gene match. This CDR3 is 16 amino acids long. CDR3 DNA sequence: TGCGCCAGCAGCCCCCCTTCGGGGGGGAGCACAGATACGCAGTATTTT. Amino acids: CASSPPSGGSTDTQYF.

This chain links TRBV19 with TRBJ1-5; 8 positions match TRBD1. This CDR3 is built from 14 residues. CDR1 and CDR2 (germline): LNHDA, SQIVND (reference sequence). J gave up 6 bases and V 5 bases, and 6 bases lay outside the gene matches. The CDR3 nucleotides are TGTGCCAGTAGTCATGGACAGGGCCTTCAGCCCCAGCATTTT. Residues: CASSHGQGLQPQHF.

The rearrangement joins TRBV10-3 to TRBJ1-2; TRBD1 aligns across 8 bases. Per the germline V gene, CDR1 is ENHRY and CDR2 is SYGVKD. V gave up 3 bases and J gave up 4 bases; unmatched junction bases: 10. The CDR3 contains 16 residues. The CDR3 nucleotides read TGTGCCATCAGTGATCACGGTCGGACAGGGATCTATGGCTACACCTTC. This encodes CAISDHGRTGIYGYTF.

The sample holds many counts of this clone. The rearrangement uses TRBV4-3 and TRBJ1-2; TRBD1 is a possible D gene (6 bases). Trimming took off 0 bases at V and 6 bases at J, with 14 bases between the two ends. Germline CDR1 and CDR2: LGHNA and YSLEER. CDR3 length: 15 amino acids. The CDR3 region is CASSQDFTGSDGYTF. In nucleotides, the CDR3 is TGCGCCAGCAGCCAAGATTTCACAGGGAGCGATGGCTACACCTTC.

The V gene is TRBV28, the J gene TRBJ2-2; 7 bases are shared with TRBD2. The germline V gene encodes CDR1 MDHEN and CDR2 SYDVKM. The CDR3 contains 16 residues. The junction had 6 bases not matched to a gene; V was cut back by 2 bases and J by 3 bases. The chain's CDR3 is CASSLQRSGDTGELFF. As DNA, the CDR3 is TGTGCCAGCAGTTTACAGAGGAGCGGGGACACCGGGGAGCTGTTTTTT.

CDR3 region: CASSQDWTGPREAFF. The CDR3 DNA reads as TGCGCCAGCAGCCAAGATTGGACAGGGCCCCGGGAAGCTTTCTTT. The rearrangement joins TRBV4-3 to TRBJ1-1; 8 bases fit TRBD1. Germline CDR1 reads LGHNA; CDR2 reads YSLEER. After removal of 0 bases from V and 8 bases from J, the junction contained 8 bases not matched to a gene. The length of the CDR3 is 15 residues.